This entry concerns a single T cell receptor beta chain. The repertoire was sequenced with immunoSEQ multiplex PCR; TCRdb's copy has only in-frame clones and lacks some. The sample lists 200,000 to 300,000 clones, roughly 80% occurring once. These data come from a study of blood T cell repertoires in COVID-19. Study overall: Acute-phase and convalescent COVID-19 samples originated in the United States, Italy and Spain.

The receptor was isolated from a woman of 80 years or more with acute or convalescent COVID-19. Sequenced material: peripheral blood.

CDR3 amino acids: CASSPSGGPQETQYF. In nucleotides, the CDR3 is TGCGCCAGCAGCCCATCGGGAGGGCCTCAAGAGACCCAGTACTTC. The chain joins TRBV5-1 to TRBJ2-5; TRBD2 matches 8 bases. The CDR3 length is 15 residues. J was trimmed by 2 bases and V by 4 bases; bases with no gene match: 7. Germline CDR1 is SGHRS and CDR2 is YFSETQ.